Reported below is one T cell receptor (beta chain). Use of 60 Vbeta and 13 Jbeta primers characterized the PCR. The protocol was immunoSEQ multiplex PCR, while the TCRdb copy is restricted to in-frame clones and leaves out a portion. The table includes under 130,000 clones, 75% to 90% detected once. These data originate in a study of cytomegalovirus exposure and HLA in healthy donors. The specimen was PBMCs. This clonotype originated in a man younger than 45 in good health and CMV-seropositive.

CDR3 protein: CASRIGQGENTEAFF. The CDR3 coding sequence is TGTGCCAGCAGGATCGGACAGGGGGAAAACACTGAAGCTTTCTTT. The genes are TRBV6-5 and TRBJ1-1; 10 bases match TRBD1. Germline V gene sequence: CDR1 MNHEY, CDR2 SVGAGI. The CDR3 totals 15 residues. The V and J ends lost 6 bases and 2 bases, in that order; junction bases with no gene match: 6.